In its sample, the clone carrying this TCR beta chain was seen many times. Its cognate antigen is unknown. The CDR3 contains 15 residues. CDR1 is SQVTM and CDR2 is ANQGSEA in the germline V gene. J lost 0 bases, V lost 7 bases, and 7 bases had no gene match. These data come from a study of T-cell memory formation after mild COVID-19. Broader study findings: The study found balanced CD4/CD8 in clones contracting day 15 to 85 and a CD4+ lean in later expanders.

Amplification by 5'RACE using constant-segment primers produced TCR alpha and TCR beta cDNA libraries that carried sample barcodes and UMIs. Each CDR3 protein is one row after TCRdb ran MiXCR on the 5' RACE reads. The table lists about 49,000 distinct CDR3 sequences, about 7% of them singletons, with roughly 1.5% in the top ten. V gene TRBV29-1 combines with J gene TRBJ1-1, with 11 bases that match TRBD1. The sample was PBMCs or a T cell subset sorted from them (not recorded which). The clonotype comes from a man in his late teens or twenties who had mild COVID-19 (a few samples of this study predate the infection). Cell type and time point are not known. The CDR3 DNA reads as TGCAGCGGGACAGGGGGCTGGGGTATGAACACTGAAGCTTTCTTT. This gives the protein CSGTGGWGMNTEAFF.